The 10 T cell receptor beta chains below all came from one sample that was sequenced in a study of shared clonotypes between healthy human individuals. Repertoires were generated with immunoSEQ multiplex PCR, while TCRdb's copy carries only in-frame clones and drops some. The data show about 1.1 million clones, with roughly 77% seen just once and about 0.94% held by the top ten. The source material was memory CD4+ T cells from PBMCs. The subset: CD45RA-negative fraction. Receptors originate from a man between 18 and 29 years old in good health. Some clones in this sample may be carry-over from other donors' samples.

The table lists this clone with a count of one. V and J are TRBV28 and TRBJ2-5; 12 bases agree with TRBD2. Per the germline V gene, CDR1 is MDHEN and CDR2 is SYDVKM. CDR3 length: 16 residues. Trimming removed 6 bases from V and 4 bases from J; junction bases left unmatched: 9. In nucleotides, the CDR3 is TGTGCCAGCAGCTACCGACTAGCGGGAGTTTTAGAGACCCAGTACTTC. Its translation: CASSYRLAGVLETQYF.

In the case of this clone: The sample has other DNA sequences that encode this CDR3 too. The rearrangement uses TRBV30 and TRBJ2-1, with no clear D. The CDR3 has 11 amino acids. Trimming left V 1 base short and J 8 bases short, with 6 bases between. CDR1 and CDR2 (germline): GTSNPN, SVGIG (reference sequence). The CDR3 nucleotides are TGTGCCTGGAGTGAAAGGGATGAGCAGTTCTTC. This gives the protein CAWSERDEQFF.

The CDR3 loop reads CASSVRTSGRVRDTDTQYF. In nucleotides, the CDR3 is TGTGCCAGCAGTGTGCGGACTAGCGGGAGGGTTAGGGACACAGATACGCAGTATTTT. The V and J genes are TRBV6-1 and TRBJ2-3, with 15 positions matching TRBD2. Germline V gives CDR1 MNHNS, CDR2 SASEGT. The CDR3 has 19 amino acids. J lost 2 bases, V lost 4 bases, and 10 bases had no gene match.

The chain combines TRBV10-3 with TRBJ2-1; D unclear. CDR1 and CDR2 from the germline V gene are ENHRY and SYGVKD. Trimming stripped 7 bases from V and 0 bases from J, with 13 bases between. The CDR3 totals 15 residues. The CDR3 sequence: CAITTTAFSYNEQFF. The CDR3 DNA is TGTGCCATCACCACTACAGCTTTCTCCTACAATGAGCAGTTCTTC.

V usage is TRBV7-2 and J usage is TRBJ2-7, with 11 bases aligning to TRBD2. The trim removed 4 bases at V and 1 base at J, leaving 6 bases unmatched. Germline CDR1 reads SGHTA; CDR2 reads FQGNSA. CDR3 length: 16 amino acids. The CDR3 bases are TGTGCCAGCAGCTCGATGGGACTAGCGGCATCCTACGAGCAGTACTTC. It is translated as CASSSMGLAASYEQYF.

The J gene is TRBJ2-1, the V gene TRBV5-6; 11 bases are a match to TRBD2. The CDR3 sequence is 15 residues long. V lost 4 bases, J lost 3 bases, and 3 bases stayed unmatched. CDR1 is SGHDT, CDR2 YYEEEE, per germline. CDR3 in amino acids: CASSHSGRGYNEQFF. The CDR3 coding sequence is TGTGCCAGCAGCCATAGCGGGAGGGGCTACAATGAGCAGTTCTTC.

The chain employs TRBV6-6 and TRBJ1-5; a possible D gene is TRBD1 (6 bases). Trimming stripped 2 bases from V and 3 bases from J, with 14 bases between. CDR3 length: 16 amino acids. Germline assignment: CDR1 MNHNY and CDR2 SVGAGI (reference sequence). The CDR3 bases are TGTGCCAGCAGTTACCCCTACCGGGACACCAATCAGCCCCAGCATTTT. This sequence encodes CASSYPYRDTNQPQHF.

The rearrangement links TRBV2 to TRBJ2-7; 11 bases are a match to TRBD2. Germline V gene data show CDR1 as SNHLY and CDR2 as FYNNEI. This CDR3 is 17 amino acids long. Trimming removed 7 bases from V and 3 bases from J; junction bases left unmatched: 14. The CDR3, as DNA: TGTGCCAGCATGGGGGCCGGGACTAGCGGCCGGGGCTACGAGCAGTACTTC. Protein sequence: CASMGAGTSGRGYEQYF. Looking up the rest from reference TRBV2 and TRBJ2-7 gives the full variable domain: EPEVTQTPSHQVTQMGQEVILRCVPISNHLYFYWYRQILGQKVEFLVSFYNNEISEKSEIFDDQFSVERPDGSNFTLKIRSTKLEDSAMYFCASMGAGTSGRGYEQYFGPGTRLTVT.

The rearrangement joins TRBV5-6 to TRBJ2-1, with 7 positions matching TRBD2. The CDR3 sequence is 16 residues long. Germline V gene data show CDR1 as SGHDT and CDR2 as YYEEEE. With V trimmed by 1 base and J by 0 bases, 4 bases remained unmatched. CDR3 nucleotide sequence: TGTGCCAGCAGCTTGCTCGGACTAGGCTCCTACAATGAGCAGTTCTTC. Translation gives CASSLLGLGSYNEQFF. The full variable domain, rest sourced from reference TRBV5-6 and TRBJ2-1, is DAGVTQSPTHLIKTRGQQVTLRCSPKSGHDTVSWYQQALGQGPQFIFQYYEEEERQRGNFPDRFSGHQFPNYSSELNVNALLLGDSALYLCASSLLGLGSYNEQFFGPGTRLTVL.

This chain joins TRBV19 and TRBJ2-5; weak D call: TRBD1 (5 bases). CDR1 LNHDA and CDR2 SQIVND come from the germline V gene (reference sequence). The CDR3 is 17 residues long. The V end lost 8 bases, the J end lost 4 bases, and 26 bases lay between the germline ends. The chain's CDR3 is CASRQPARQGEGETQYF. The CDR3 nucleotides read TGTGCCAGTCGTCAACCGGCGCGCCAGGGCGAAGGAGAGACCCAGTACTTC.